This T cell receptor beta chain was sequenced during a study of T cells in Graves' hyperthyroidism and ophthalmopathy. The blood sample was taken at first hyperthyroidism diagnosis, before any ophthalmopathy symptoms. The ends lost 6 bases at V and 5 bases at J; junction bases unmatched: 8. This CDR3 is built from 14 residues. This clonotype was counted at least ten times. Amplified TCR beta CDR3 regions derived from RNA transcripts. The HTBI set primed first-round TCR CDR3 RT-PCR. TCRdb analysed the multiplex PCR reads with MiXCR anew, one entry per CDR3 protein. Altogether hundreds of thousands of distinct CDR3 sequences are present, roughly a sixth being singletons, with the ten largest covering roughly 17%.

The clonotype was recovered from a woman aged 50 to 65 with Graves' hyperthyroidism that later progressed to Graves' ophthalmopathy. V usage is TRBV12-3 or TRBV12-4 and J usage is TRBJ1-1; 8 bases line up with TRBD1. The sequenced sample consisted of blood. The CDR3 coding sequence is TGTGCCAGCAGCTTGGACAGGGCCTTGACTGAAGCTTTCTTT. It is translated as CASSLDRALTEAFF.